The 4 T cell receptor beta chains below were found in one sample sequenced in a study of T cells in Graves' hyperthyroidism and ophthalmopathy. Researchers took RNA transcripts and amplified the TCR beta CDR3 regions from them. The study used the HTBI primer set for a first-round RT-PCR of the TCR CDR3. Via MiXCR, TCRdb re-called the multiplex PCR reads, giving one row per CDR3 protein. Of more than 550,000 distinct CDR3 sequences in the sample, less than 45% were seen once. The source material was peripheral blood or thyroid tissue (not recorded which). Receptor source: an adult man with Graves' disease, either hyperthyroidism or ophthalmopathy (not recorded which).

The chain couples TRBV20-1 to TRBJ2-7; the match to TRBD2 covers 9 bases. This CDR3 spans 15 amino acids. V lost 3 bases and J lost 1; bases outside the gene matches: 7. CDR1 is DFQATT, CDR2 SNEGSKA, per germline (reference sequence). This chain's CDR3 is CSASQATSGSYEQYF. The DNA of the CDR3 is TGCAGTGCTAGTCAAGCGACTAGCGGATCCTACGAGCAGTACTTC.

Notes on this clonotype: This could be a read error, since a much larger clone is one nucleotide away. This chain joins TRBV29-1 and TRBJ1-1, with D unclear. V lost 6 bases and J 5 bases, leaving 13 bases between the germline ends. CDR3 size: 12 residues. Germline V gives CDR1 SQVTM, CDR2 ANQGSEA. The CDR3 coding sequence is TGCAGCGTGGACCCCTCGGGTACTGAAGCTTTCTTT. It encodes CSVDPSGTEAFF.

The sample holds a few counts of this clonotype. The chain joins TRBV7-9 to TRBJ2-5; 8 bases line up with TRBD1. Germline CDR1 reads SEHNR; CDR2 reads FQNEAQ (reference sequence). CDR3 length: 16 residues. V shed 7 bases, J shed 4 bases, and the junction held 14 bases outside the gene matches. CDR3 bases: TGTGCCAGCACCAAGACAGGGGAGTACCCCGCAGAGACCCAGTACTTC. This gives the protein CASTKTGEYPAETQYF. Together with reference TRBV7-9 and TRBJ2-5, the CDR3 gives the full variable domain: DTGVSQNPRHKITKRGQNVTFRCDPISEHNRLYWYRQTLGQGPEFLTYFQNEAQLEKSRLLSDRFSAERPKGSFSTLEIQRTEQGDSAMYLCASTKTGEYPAETQYFGPGTRLLVL.

This clonotype was seen many times. The V call is TRBV2, the J call TRBJ1-2; 7 bases map to TRBD1. Trimming removed 10 bases from V and 5 bases from J; junction bases left unmatched: 13. Germline lookup yields CDR1 SNHLY and CDR2 FYNNEI. This CDR3 region has 14 residues. CDR3: CATLPRQGKYGYTF. The CDR3 coding sequence is TGTGCCACACTCCCGCGACAGGGAAAATATGGCTACACCTTC.